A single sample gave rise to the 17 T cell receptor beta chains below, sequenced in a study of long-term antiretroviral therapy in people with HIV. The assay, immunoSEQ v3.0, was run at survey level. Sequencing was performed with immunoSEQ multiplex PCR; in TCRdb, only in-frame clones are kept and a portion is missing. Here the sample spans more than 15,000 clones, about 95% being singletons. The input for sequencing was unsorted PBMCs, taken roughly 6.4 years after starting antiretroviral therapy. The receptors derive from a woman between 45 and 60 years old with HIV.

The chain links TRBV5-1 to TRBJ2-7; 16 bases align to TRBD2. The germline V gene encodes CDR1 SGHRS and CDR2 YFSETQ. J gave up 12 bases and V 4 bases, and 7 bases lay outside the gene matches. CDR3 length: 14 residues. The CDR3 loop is CASSPGLAGGNRYF. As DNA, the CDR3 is TGCGCCAGCAGCCCGGGACTAGCGGGAGGGAATCGGTACTTC.

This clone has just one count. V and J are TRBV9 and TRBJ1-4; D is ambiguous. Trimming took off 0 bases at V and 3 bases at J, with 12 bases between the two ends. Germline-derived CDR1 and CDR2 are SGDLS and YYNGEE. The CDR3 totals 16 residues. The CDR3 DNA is TGTGCCAGCAGCGTAGGGACCGAATCCGCTAATGAAAAACTGTTTTTT. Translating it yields CASSVGTESANEKLFF.

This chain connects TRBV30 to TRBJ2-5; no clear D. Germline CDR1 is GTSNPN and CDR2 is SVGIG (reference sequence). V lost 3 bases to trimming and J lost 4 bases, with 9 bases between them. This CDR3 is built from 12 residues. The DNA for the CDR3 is TGTGCCTGGAGCCTAGTTTCAGAGACCCAGTACTTC. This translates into CAWSLVSETQYF.

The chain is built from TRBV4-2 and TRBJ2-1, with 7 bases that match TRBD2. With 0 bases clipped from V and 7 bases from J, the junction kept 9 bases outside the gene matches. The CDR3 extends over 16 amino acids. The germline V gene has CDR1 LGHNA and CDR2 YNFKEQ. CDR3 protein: CASSQDPTSNPNEQFF. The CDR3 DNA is TGTGCCAGCAGCCAAGATCCGACTAGCAATCCAAATGAGCAGTTCTTC.

The CDR3: CASSSQGQGTEAFF. Written as DNA, the CDR3 is TGTGCCAGCAGCTCACAGGGGCAAGGGACTGAAGCTTTCTTT. This rearrangement joins TRBV7-6 to TRBJ1-1; 7 bases agree with TRBD1. CDR1 is SGHVS, CDR2 FNYEAQ, per germline. After removal of 4 bases from V and 5 bases from J, the junction contained 7 bases not matched to a gene. CDR3 length equals 14 residues.

The CDR3 loop reads CASSPSGTGGDEQYF. CDR3 sequence (DNA): TGTGCCAGCTCACCTTCCGGGACAGGGGGGGACGAGCAGTACTTC. This chain uses TRBV18 with TRBJ2-7, with TRBD1 identical over 11 bases. There are 15 residues in the CDR3. Trimming took 3 bases from V and 5 from J; bases not matched to a gene: 6. Germline V gene data show CDR1 as KGHSH and CDR2 as LQKENI.

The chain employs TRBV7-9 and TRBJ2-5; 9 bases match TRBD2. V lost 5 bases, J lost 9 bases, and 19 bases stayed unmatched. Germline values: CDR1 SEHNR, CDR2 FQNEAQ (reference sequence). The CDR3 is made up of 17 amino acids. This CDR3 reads CASSLTSGADVGRPQYF. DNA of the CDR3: TGTGCCAGCAGCCTGACTAGCGGAGCGGATGTGGGAAGGCCCCAGTACTTC.

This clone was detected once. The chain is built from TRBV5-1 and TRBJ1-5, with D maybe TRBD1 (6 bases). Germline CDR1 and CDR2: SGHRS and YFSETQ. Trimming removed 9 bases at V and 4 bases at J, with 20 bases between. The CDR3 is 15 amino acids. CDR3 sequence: CATEGVGLWNQPQHF. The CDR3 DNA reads TGCGCCACCGAGGGGGTGGGTCTATGGAATCAGCCCCAGCATTTT. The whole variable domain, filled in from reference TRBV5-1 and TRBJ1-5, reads KAGVTQTPRYLIKTRGQQVTLSCSPISGHRSVSWYQQTPGQGLQFLFEYFSETQRNKGNFPGRFSGRQFSNSRSEMNVSTLELGDSALYLCATEGVGLWNQPQHFGDGTRLSIL.

Here the CDR3 reads CASSPKNILDTRVRFF. CDR3 nucleotide sequence: TGTGCCAGCTCACCAAAAAACATCTTGGACACACGAGTTCGGTTCTTC. The chain uses TRBV18 and TRBJ2-1, with D tentatively TRBD1 (5 bases). The ends were cut back, 2 bases at V and 15 bases at J, with 26 bases in the middle. Germline CDR1 and CDR2: KGHSH and LQKENI. This CDR3 has 16 residues.

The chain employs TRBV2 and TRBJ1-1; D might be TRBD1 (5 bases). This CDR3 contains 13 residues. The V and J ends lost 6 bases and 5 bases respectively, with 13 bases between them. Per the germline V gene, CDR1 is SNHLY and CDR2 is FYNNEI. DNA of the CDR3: TGTGCCAGCAGCACCAGGGAGAGTACTGAAGCTTTCTTT. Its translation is CASSTRESTEAFF. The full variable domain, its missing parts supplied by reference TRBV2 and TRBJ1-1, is EPEVTQTPSHQVTQMGQEVILRCVPISNHLYFYWYRQILGQKVEFLVSFYNNEISEKSEIFDDQFSVERPDGSNFTLKIRSTKLEDSAMYFCASSTRESTEAFFGQGTRLTVV.

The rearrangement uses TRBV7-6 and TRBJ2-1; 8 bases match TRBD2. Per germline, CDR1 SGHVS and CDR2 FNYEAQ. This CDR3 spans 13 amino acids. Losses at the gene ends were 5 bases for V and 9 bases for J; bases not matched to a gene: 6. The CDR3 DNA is TGTGCCAGCAGCCCCGGGAGGGCGAGTGAGCAGTTCTTC. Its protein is CASSPGRASEQFF.

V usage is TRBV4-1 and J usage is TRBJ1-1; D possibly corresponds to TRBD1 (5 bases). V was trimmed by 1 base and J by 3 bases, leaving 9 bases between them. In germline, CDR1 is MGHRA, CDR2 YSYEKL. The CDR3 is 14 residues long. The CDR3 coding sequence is TGCGCCAGCAGCCAAGGAAGGGGCCACACTGAAGCTTTCTTT. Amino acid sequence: CASSQGRGHTEAFF.

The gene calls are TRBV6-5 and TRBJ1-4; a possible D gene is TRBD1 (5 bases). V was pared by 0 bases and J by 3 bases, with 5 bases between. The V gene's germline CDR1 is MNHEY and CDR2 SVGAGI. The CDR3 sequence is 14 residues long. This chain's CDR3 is CASSYSGPNEKLFF. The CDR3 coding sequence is TGTGCCAGCAGTTACTCGGGACCTAATGAAAAACTGTTTTTT.

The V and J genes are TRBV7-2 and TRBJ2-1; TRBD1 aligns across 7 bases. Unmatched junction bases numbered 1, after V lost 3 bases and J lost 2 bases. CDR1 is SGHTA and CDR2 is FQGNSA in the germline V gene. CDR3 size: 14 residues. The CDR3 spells CASSFGTAYNEQFF. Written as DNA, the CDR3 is TGTGCCAGCAGCTTCGGGACAGCCTACAATGAGCAGTTCTTC.

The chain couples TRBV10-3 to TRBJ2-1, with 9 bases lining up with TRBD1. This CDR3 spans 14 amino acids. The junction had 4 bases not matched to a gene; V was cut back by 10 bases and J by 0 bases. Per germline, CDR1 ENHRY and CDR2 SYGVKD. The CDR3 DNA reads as TGTGCCACCTTGACAGGGGGCTCCTACAATGAGCAGTTCTTC. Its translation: CATLTGGSYNEQFF.

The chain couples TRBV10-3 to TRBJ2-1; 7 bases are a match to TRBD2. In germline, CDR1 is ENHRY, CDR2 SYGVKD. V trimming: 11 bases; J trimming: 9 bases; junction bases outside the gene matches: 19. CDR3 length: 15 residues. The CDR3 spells CASGNSGGSGGEQFF. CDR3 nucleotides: TGTGCCTCCGGCAATTCGGGCGGGAGTGGAGGTGAGCAGTTCTTC.

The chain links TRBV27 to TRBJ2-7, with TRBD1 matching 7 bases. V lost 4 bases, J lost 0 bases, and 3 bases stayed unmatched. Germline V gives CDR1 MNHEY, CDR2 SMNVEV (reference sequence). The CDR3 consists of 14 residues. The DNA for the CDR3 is TGTGCCAGCAGTTACAGGGGATCCTCCTACGAGCAGTACTTC. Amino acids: CASSYRGSSYEQYF.